This passage covers 29 T cell receptor beta chains from one sample sequenced in a study of cytomegalovirus exposure and HLA in healthy donors. The PCR made use of 60 Vbeta and 13 Jbeta primers. Clones were sequenced by immunoSEQ multiplex PCR, and TCRdb holds only the in-frame ones, with some missing. The sample has fewer than 200,000 clones, around 78% seen once. Material: PBMCs. The source of these receptors is a female donor in good health and CMV-seronegative.

In DNA form, the CDR3 reads TGTGCCAGCAGCCAGGTTGATAATTCACCCCTCCACTTT. Translating gives CASSQVDNSPLHF. This chain connects TRBV9 to TRBJ1-6; D ambiguous. This CDR3 spans 13 amino acids. CDR1 and CDR2 (germline): SGDLS, YYNGEE. Trimming removed 4 bases at V and 5 bases at J, with 7 bases between.

This sequence joins TRBV4-1 and TRBJ1-2, with D maybe TRBD1 (5 bases). V lost 3 bases to trimming and J lost 8 bases, with 10 bases between them. This CDR3 contains 12 residues. The germline gives CDR1 MGHRA, CDR2 YSYEKL. The CDR3 spells CASSQINRGYTF. DNA of the CDR3: TGCGCCAGCAGCCAGATAAACAGGGGCTACACCTTC.

For this clone: Germline and junction disagree at one end, which may indicate a read error. The chain uses TRBV7-9 and TRBJ2-7, with 7 positions matching TRBD1. The germline V gene has CDR1 SEHNR and CDR2 FQNEAQ (reference sequence). The CDR3 has 16 amino acids. CDR3 nucleotides: TGTTCCAGCAGCTCGCAGGGGACAGATAAGACCTACGAGCAGTACTTC. Its translation: CSSSSQGTDKTYEQYF.

This rearrangement joins TRBV10-3 to TRBJ2-4, with D maybe TRBD1 (6 bases). V was shortened by 3 bases and J by 4 bases, with 13 bases between the two germline ends. CDR3 length: 15 residues. Germline loops: CDR1 ENHRY, CDR2 SYGVKD. Here the CDR3 reads CAISDPGQTKNIQYF. The DNA for the CDR3 is TGTGCCATCAGTGACCCGGGACAAACGAAAAACATTCAGTACTTC.

J is TRBJ1-1 and V is TRBV6-1; TRBD1 agrees at 7 bases. The CDR3 loop spans 16 amino acids. J lost 0 bases, V lost 4 bases, and 8 bases had no gene match. Germline assignment: CDR1 MNHNS and CDR2 SASEGT. The CDR3 region has the DNA TGTGCCAGCAGTGGGCCGTTAGGGGGCATGAACACTGAAGCTTTCTTT. It translates to CASSGPLGGMNTEAFF.

This chain connects TRBV19 to TRBJ2-7; weak D call: TRBD1 (6 bases). The V and J ends lost 9 bases and 2 bases respectively, with 20 bases between them. CDR1 and CDR2 from the germline V gene are LNHDA and SQIVND (reference sequence). The length of the CDR3 is 15 residues. Written as DNA, the CDR3 is TGTGCCAGCCACCCCTCAGGGGACGTCGCCTACGAGCAGTACTTC. Translated, it gives CASHPSGDVAYEQYF. Supplemented by reference TRBV19 and TRBJ2-7, the full variable domain reads DGGITQSPKYLFRKEGQNVTLSCEQNLNHDAMYWYRQDPGQGLRLIYYSQIVNDFQKGDIAEGYSVSREKKESFPLTVTSAQKNPTAFYLCASHPSGDVAYEQYFGPGTRLTVT.

The J gene is TRBJ2-5, the V gene TRBV4-1, with a weak D call TRBD2 (7 bases). Trimming cost V 1 base and J 5 bases, with 20 bases left between them. Per the germline V gene, CDR1 is MGHRA and CDR2 is YSYEKL. CDR3 length: 17 amino acids. This chain's CDR3 is CASSQAIIPRGGETQYF. The CDR3 coding sequence is TGCGCCAGCAGCCAAGCAATTATCCCAAGGGGGGGCGAGACCCAGTACTTC.

The chain is built from TRBV7-9 and TRBJ1-5; perhaps TRBD1 as D (6 bases). CDR3 size: 14 residues. From germline, CDR1 is SEHNR and CDR2 FQNEAQ (reference sequence). Between the trimmed V and J ends, which lost 2 bases and 1 base, there was a span of 6 bases. The chain's CDR3 is CASSLRGSNQPQHF. CDR3 sequence (DNA): TGTGCCAGCAGCTTAAGGGGGAGCAATCAGCCCCAGCATTTT.

The V gene is TRBV6-6, the J gene TRBJ2-3, with D perhaps matching TRBD2 (7 bases). CDR1 and CDR2 from the germline V gene are MNHNY and SVGAGI (reference sequence). V lost 1 base and J 3 bases, leaving 14 bases between the germline ends. The CDR3 contains 16 residues. The DNA of the CDR3 is TGTGCCAGCAGTTACTTACGGGGGGCGAATACAGATACGCAGTATTTT. Amino acid sequence: CASSYLRGANTDTQYF.

This clone was observed a few times. The chain links TRBV4-3 to TRBJ2-2, with D possibly matching TRBD1 (6 bases). The CDR3 has 14 amino acids. Trimming cost V 0 bases and J 6 bases, with 8 bases left between them. Germline V gene sequence: CDR1 LGHNA, CDR2 YSLEER. The CDR3 DNA sequence: TGCGCCAGCAGCCAAGAGAAGGGGGCCGGGGAGCTGTTTTTT. As protein: CASSQEKGAGELFF.

The V gene is TRBV4-3, the J gene TRBJ1-2, with TRBD1 matching over 7 bases. Germline CDR1 reads LGHNA; CDR2 reads YSLEER. With 3 bases clipped from V and 2 bases from J, the junction kept 15 bases outside the gene matches. The length of the CDR3 is 18 residues. The CDR3 loop is CASSQERPRTGGNYGYTF. CDR3 in DNA: TGCGCCAGCAGCCAGGAAAGACCCAGGACAGGAGGAAACTATGGCTACACCTTC.

This clone was counted a few times. The chain couples TRBV30 to TRBJ2-4; D is possibly TRBD1 (6 bases). V gave up 4 bases and J gave up 7 bases, with 17 bases separating them. In germline, CDR1 is GTSNPN, CDR2 SVGIG (reference sequence). The CDR3 is made up of 14 amino acids. The CDR3 sequence: CAWKVGRGINIQYF. Here the CDR3 DNA reads TGTGCCTGGAAGGTTGGCAGGGGAATCAACATTCAGTACTTC.

The CDR3 sequence: CASSRTGRVNTEAFF. The CDR3 region has the DNA TGTGCCAGCAGCCGGACAGGGCGCGTGAACACTGAAGCTTTCTTT. This sequence joins TRBV5-4 and TRBJ1-1; 8 positions match TRBD1. J lost 0 bases, V lost 4 bases, and 5 bases had no gene match. The germline V gene has CDR1 SGHNT and CDR2 YYREEE (reference sequence). The CDR3 spans 15 residues.

The chain is built from TRBV10-3 and TRBJ2-7; TRBD1 is a possible D gene (6 bases). This CDR3 has 15 residues. Germline-derived CDR1 and CDR2 are ENHRY and SYGVKD. Trimming removed 2 bases from V and 3 bases from J, with 14 bases in between. Here the CDR3 reads CAISEGGTNNYEQYF. In nucleotides, the CDR3 is TGTGCCATCAGTGAGGGTGGGACAAATAACTACGAGCAGTACTTC.

This clone has just a few counts. The J gene is TRBJ2-4, the V gene TRBV28, with D perhaps matching TRBD1 (5 bases). Trimming stripped 7 bases from V and 1 base from J, with 8 bases between. The CDR3 runs 13 residues. Germline assignment: CDR1 MDHEN and CDR2 SYDVKM. The CDR3 reads CASMKGAKNIQYF. The DNA for the CDR3 is TGTGCCAGCATGAAGGGGGCCAAAAACATTCAGTACTTC.

This clone was seen a handful of times. The rearrangement links TRBV28 to TRBJ2-1, with 13 nucleotides matching TRBD2. CDR3 size: 14 residues. The trim removed 6 bases at V and 7 bases at J, leaving 3 bases unmatched. Germline values: CDR1 MDHEN, CDR2 SYDVKM. This CDR3 is CASRGTSGINEQFF. CDR3 DNA sequence: TGTGCCAGCAGGGGGACTAGCGGGATAAATGAGCAGTTCTTC. Filled out from reference TRBV28 and TRBJ2-1, the complete variable domain reads DVKVTQSSRYLVKRTGEKVFLECVQDMDHENMFWYRQDPGLGLRLIYFSYDVKMKEKGDIPEGYSVSREKKERFSLILESASTNQTSMYLCASRGTSGINEQFFGPGTRLTVL.

As regards this clone: The junction and the germline gene differ at one end; a read error may be behind it. The chain couples TRBV7-3 to TRBJ1-6, with 8 positions matching TRBD1. This CDR3 is 18 amino acids long. CDR1 is SGHTA, CDR2 FQGTGA, per germline. CDR3 in amino acids: CASSLTGQGGSYNSLLHF. CDR3 coding DNA: TGTGCCAGCAGCTTAACTGGACAGGGAGGCTCCTATAATTCACTCCTCCACTTT.

Comment on this clone: Relative to the germline gene, one junction end is altered; a read error may explain this. The gene calls are TRBV30 and TRBJ2-3, with 12 bases lining up with TRBD2. Germline V CDR1 and CDR2: GTSNPN, SVGIG (reference sequence). The CDR3 totals 13 residues. The CDR3 region is CAWSGGGLAGGFF. The CDR3 coding sequence is TGTGCCTGGAGTGGAGGGGGACTAGCGGGCGGCTTTTTT.

The chain links TRBV6-6 to TRBJ1-2; D possibly corresponds to TRBD1 (6 bases). The CDR3 runs to 12 residues. Germline loops: CDR1 MNHNY, CDR2 SVGAGI (reference sequence). Trimming pared 5 bases from V and 2 bases from J, leaving 6 bases between. CDR3 in amino acids: CASSGQNYGYTF. DNA of the CDR3: TGTGCCAGCAGTGGACAGAACTATGGCTACACCTTC.

The CDR3 nucleotides are TGTGCCAGCAGACTCCGTCCTAGCTGGGAAGATACGCAGTATTTT. Translating it yields CASRLRPSWEDTQYF. V usage is TRBV7-2 and J usage is TRBJ2-3, with D possibly matching TRBD2 (5 bases). Germline assignment: CDR1 SGHTA and CDR2 FQGNSA. The CDR3 sequence is 15 residues long. Trimming cost V 6 bases and J 5 bases, with 18 bases left between them.

This chain joins TRBV5-5 and TRBJ1-2, with TRBD1 as a possible D gene (5 bases). Deletions cut 4 bases from V and 4 bases from J, with 17 bases between. CDR1 and CDR2 from the germline V gene are SGHKS and YYEKEE (reference sequence). There are 15 residues in the CDR3. The CDR3 coding sequence is TGTGCCAGCAGCCCCGGTCGACAGCGCCTCTATGGCTACACCTTC. Translating gives CASSPGRQRLYGYTF. Supplemented by reference TRBV5-5 and TRBJ1-2, the full variable domain reads DAGVTQSPTHLIKTRGQQVTLRCSPISGHKSVSWYQQVLGQGPQFIFQYYEKEERGRGNFPDRFSARQFPNYSSELNVNALLLGDSALYLCASSPGRQRLYGYTFGSGTRLTVV.

J is TRBJ2-5 and V is TRBV27; the match to TRBD2 covers 8 bases. This CDR3 is 13 amino acids long. With V trimmed by 6 bases and J by 5 bases, 5 bases remained unmatched. Germline V gene data show CDR1 as MNHEY and CDR2 as SMNVEV (reference sequence). CDR3 amino acids: CASRLSGGETQYF. CDR3 bases: TGTGCCAGCAGACTCTCGGGAGGGGAGACCCAGTACTTC.

To note about this clone: The junction differs from germline at one of its ends, possibly a read error. The chain carries TRBV7-2 and TRBJ2-3; 11 nucleotides agree with TRBD2. The CDR3 consists of 15 residues. In germline, CDR1 is SGHTA, CDR2 FQGNSA. CDR3 sequence reads: CASSVAGGPRYTQYF. Here the CDR3 DNA reads TGTGCCAGCAGCGTAGCGGGAGGGCCTCGGTATACGCAGTATTTT.

The chain recombines TRBV10-3 with TRBJ1-4; a possible D gene is TRBD1 (6 bases). Deletions cut 4 bases from V and 10 bases from J, with 13 bases between. There are 13 residues in the CDR3. Germline CDR1 reads ENHRY; CDR2 reads SYGVKD. CDR3 nucleotides: TGTGCCATCAGTGGCGCAGGGGTTAGAAAACTGTTTTTT. Amino acids: CAISGAGVRKLFF.

CDR3 nucleotides: TGTGCCTGGAGGGAAAGCGGGGCAGATACGCAGTATTTT. Its protein is CAWRESGADTQYF. The chain has TRBV30 and TRBJ2-3; TRBD2 aligns across 7 bases. The CDR3 consists of 13 residues. With 3 bases clipped from V and 4 bases from J, the junction kept 4 bases outside the gene matches. Germline V gene sequence: CDR1 GTSNPN, CDR2 SVGIG (reference sequence). The variable domain in full, completed from reference TRBV30 and TRBJ2-3, reads SQTIHQWPATLVQPVGSPLSLECTVEGTSNPNLYWYRQAAGRGLQLLFYSVGIGQISSEVPQNLSASRPQDRQFILSSKKLLLSDSGFYLCAWRESGADTQYFGPGTRLTVL.

The chain is built from TRBV7-2 and TRBJ2-1; D possibly corresponds to TRBD1 (5 bases). V was trimmed by 1 base and J by 12 bases, leaving 10 bases between them. CDR1 is SGHTA and CDR2 is FQGNSA in the germline V gene. The CDR3 extends over 12 amino acids. CDR3 bases: TGTGCCAGCAGCTTAGACTCTGGGGCGCAGTTCTTC. As protein: CASSLDSGAQFF.

This clone has only a few counts. The J gene is TRBJ2-2, the V gene TRBV30, with D tentatively TRBD2 (6 bases). This CDR3 contains 15 residues. Germline CDR1 reads GTSNPN; CDR2 reads SVGIG (reference sequence). V was clipped by 0 bases and J by 7 bases, with 15 bases between them. The CDR3 is CAWSVGTGIGGELFF. DNA of the CDR3: TGTGCCTGGAGTGTAGGGACTGGGATAGGCGGGGAGCTGTTTTTT.

This chain uses TRBV5-1 with TRBJ1-4; D ambiguous. The CDR3 runs 15 residues. The germline gives CDR1 SGHRS, CDR2 YFSETQ. The germline V and J ends were trimmed by 3 bases and 8 bases, with 17 bases remaining between them. DNA of the CDR3: TGCGCCAGCAGCTCCACGGGATCTACGCTGGAAAAACTGTTTTTT. Residues: CASSSTGSTLEKLFF. Full variable domain (remainder filled in from reference TRBV5-1 and TRBJ1-4): KAGVTQTPRYLIKTRGQQVTLSCSPISGHRSVSWYQQTPGQGLQFLFEYFSETQRNKGNFPGRFSGRQFSNSRSEMNVSTLELGDSALYLCASSSTGSTLEKLFFGSGTQLSVL.

The J gene is TRBJ2-7, the V gene TRBV7-2; possibly TRBD2 for D (5 bases). Germline CDR1 reads SGHTA; CDR2 reads FQGNSA. V dropped 1 base and J dropped 3 bases, with 16 bases sitting between them. The CDR3 length is 16 residues. The CDR3 sequence: CASSLVRRLRNYEQYF. CDR3 DNA: TGTGCCAGCAGCTTAGTAAGGAGGCTACGGAACTACGAGCAGTACTTC.